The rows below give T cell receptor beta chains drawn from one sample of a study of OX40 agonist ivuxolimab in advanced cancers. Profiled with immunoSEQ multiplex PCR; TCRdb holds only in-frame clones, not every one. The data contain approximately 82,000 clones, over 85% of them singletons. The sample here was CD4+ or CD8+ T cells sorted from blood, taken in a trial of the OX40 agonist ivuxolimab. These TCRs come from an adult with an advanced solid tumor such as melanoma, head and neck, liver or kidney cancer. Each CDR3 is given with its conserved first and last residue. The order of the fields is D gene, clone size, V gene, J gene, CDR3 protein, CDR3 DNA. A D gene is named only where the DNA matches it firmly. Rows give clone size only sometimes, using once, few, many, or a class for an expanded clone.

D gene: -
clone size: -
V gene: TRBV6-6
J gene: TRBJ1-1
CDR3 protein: CASTTLAPGYTEAFF
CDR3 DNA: TGTGCCAGCACTACGTTGGCGCCAGGGTACACTGAAGCTTTCTTT

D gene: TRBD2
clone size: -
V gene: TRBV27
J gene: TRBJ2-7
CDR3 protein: CASSHQREYYEQYF
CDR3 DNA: TGTGCCAGCAGCCATCAGCGGGAGTATTACGAGCAGTACTTC

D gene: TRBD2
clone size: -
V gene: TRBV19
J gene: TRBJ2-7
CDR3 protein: CASSTSSGEQYF
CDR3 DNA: TGTGCCAGTAGTACTTCTAGCGGCGAGCAGTACTTC

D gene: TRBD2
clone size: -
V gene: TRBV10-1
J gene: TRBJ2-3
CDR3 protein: CASSGLADTQYF
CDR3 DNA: TGCGCCAGCAGTGGACTAGCGGATACGCAGTATTTT

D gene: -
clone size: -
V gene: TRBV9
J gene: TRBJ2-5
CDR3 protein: CASSVGPGTQETQYF
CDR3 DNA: TGTGCCAGCAGCGTAGGTCCAGGGACACAAGAGACCCAGTACTTC

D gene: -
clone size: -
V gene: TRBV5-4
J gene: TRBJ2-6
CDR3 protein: CASSAESGANVLTF
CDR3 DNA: TGTGCCAGCAGCGCTGAATCAGGGGCCAACGTCCTGACTTTC

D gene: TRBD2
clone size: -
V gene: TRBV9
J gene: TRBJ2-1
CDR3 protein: CASSVGLAGANNEQFF
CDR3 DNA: TGTGCCAGCAGCGTAGGACTAGCGGGAGCAAACAATGAGCAGTTCTTC

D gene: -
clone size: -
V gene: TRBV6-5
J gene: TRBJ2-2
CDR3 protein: CASSGGRAGELFF
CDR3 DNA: TGTGCCAGCAGCGGGGGGCGGGCCGGGGAGCTGTTTTTT

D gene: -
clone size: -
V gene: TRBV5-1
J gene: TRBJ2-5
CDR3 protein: CASSLEGETQYF
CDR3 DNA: TGCGCCAGCAGCTTGGAGGGTGAGACCCAGTACTTC

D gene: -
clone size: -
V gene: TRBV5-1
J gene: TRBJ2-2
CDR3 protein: CASTPRVGNTGELFF
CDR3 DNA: TGCGCCAGCACCCCCAGGGTAGGGAACACCGGGGAGCTGTTTTTT

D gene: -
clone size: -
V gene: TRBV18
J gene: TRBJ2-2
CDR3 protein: CASSPQGRANTGELFF
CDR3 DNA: TGTGCCAGCTCACCACAGGGCAGGGCGAACACCGGGGAGCTGTTTTTT

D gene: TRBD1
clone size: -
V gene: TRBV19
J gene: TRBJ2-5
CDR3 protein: CASSARQGAQETQYF
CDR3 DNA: TGTGCCAGTAGTGCCAGACAGGGGGCGCAAGAGACCCAGTACTTC

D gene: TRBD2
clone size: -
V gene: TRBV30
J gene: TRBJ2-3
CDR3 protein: CAWSVGGGRSDTQYF
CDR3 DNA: TGTGCCTGGAGTGTTGGCGGGGGGCGGTCAGATACGCAGTATTTT

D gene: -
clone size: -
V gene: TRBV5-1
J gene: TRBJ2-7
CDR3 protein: CASSLGLPSYEQYF
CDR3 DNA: TGCGCCAGCAGCCTGGGACTGCCCTCCTACGAGCAGTACTTC

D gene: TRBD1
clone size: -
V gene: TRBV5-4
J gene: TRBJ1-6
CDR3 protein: CASSSDRVSSPLHF
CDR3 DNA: TGTGCCAGCAGCTCAGACAGGGTTAGTTCACCCCTCCACTTT

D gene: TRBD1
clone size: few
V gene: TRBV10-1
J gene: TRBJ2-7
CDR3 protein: CASSGSTGTGAREQYF
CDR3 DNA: TGCGCCAGCAGTGGCTCTACCGGGACAGGAGCCCGGGAGCAGTACTTC

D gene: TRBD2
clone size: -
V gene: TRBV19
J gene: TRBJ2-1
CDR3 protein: CASSMVTSSFNEQFF
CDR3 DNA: TGTGCCAGTAGTATGGTGACTAGCTCATTCAATGAGCAGTTCTTC

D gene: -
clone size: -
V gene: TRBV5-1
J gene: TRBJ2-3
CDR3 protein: CASSWRAGASTDTQYF
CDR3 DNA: TGCGCCAGCAGCTGGCGGGCGGGGGCGAGCACAGATACGCAGTATTTT

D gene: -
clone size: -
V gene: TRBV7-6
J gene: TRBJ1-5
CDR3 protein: CASSLDRDQPQHF
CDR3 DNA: TGTGCCAGCAGCTTAGATAGAGATCAGCCCCAGCATTTT

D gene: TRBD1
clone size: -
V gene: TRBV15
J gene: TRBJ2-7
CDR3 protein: CATSTQLGGNEQYF
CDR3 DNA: TGTGCCACCAGCACCCAGCTAGGGGGCAACGAGCAGTACTTC

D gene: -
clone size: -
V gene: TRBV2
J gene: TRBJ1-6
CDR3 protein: CASSEDASSYNSPLHF
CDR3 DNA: TGTGCCAGCAGTGAAGATGCCAGCTCCTATAATTCACCCCTCCACTTT

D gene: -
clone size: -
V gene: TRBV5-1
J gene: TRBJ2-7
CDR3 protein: CASSLPGQTYEQYF
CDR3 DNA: TGCGCCAGCAGCCTACCCGGACAGACCTACGAGCAGTACTTC

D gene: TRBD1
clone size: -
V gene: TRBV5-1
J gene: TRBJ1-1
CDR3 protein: CASSFLTGAIVTEAFF
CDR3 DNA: TGCGCCAGCAGCTTCCTCACAGGGGCCATCGTCACTGAAGCTTTCTTT

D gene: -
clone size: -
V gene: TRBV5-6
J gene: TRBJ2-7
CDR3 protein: CASSSSLAVEQYF
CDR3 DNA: TGTGCCAGCAGCTCCTCACTAGCAGTCGAGCAGTACTTC

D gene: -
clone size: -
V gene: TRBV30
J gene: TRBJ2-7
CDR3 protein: CAWSVQGDYEQYF
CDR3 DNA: TGTGCCTGGAGTGTACAGGGTGACTACGAGCAGTACTTC

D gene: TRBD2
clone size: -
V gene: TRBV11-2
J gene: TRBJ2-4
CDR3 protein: CASSGFTSVQNIQYF
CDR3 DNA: TGTGCCAGCAGTGGCTTCACTAGCGTTCAAAACATTCAGTACTTC

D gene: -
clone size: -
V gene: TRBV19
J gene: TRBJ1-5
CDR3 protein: CASSMKTEDQPQHF
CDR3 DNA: TGTGCCAGTAGTATGAAGACAGAAGATCAGCCCCAGCATTTT

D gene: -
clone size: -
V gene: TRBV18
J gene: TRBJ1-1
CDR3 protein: CASSPRQTEAFF
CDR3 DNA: TGTGCCAGCTCACCACGGCAAACTGAAGCTTTCTTT